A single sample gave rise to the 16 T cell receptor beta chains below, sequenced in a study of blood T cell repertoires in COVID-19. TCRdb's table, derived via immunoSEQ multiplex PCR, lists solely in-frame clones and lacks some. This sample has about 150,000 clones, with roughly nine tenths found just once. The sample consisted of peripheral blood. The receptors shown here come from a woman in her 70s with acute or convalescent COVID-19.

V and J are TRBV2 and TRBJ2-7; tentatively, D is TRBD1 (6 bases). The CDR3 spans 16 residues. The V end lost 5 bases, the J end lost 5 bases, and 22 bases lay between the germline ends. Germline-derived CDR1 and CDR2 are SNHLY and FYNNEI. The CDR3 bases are TGTGCCAGCAGTTTTCCCATAGACAGGTTACGGGACGAGCAGTACTTC. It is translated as CASSFPIDRLRDEQYF.

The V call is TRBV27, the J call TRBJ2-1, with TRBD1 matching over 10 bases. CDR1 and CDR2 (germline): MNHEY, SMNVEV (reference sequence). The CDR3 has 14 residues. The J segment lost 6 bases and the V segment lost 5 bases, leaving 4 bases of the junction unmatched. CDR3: CASSRQGAINEQFF. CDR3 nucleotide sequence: TGTGCCAGCAGTCGACAGGGGGCGATCAATGAGCAGTTCTTC.

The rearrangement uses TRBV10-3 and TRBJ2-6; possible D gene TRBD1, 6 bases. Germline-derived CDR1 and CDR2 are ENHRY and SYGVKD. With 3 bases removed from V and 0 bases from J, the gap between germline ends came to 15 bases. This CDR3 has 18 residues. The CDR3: CAISDPRDNPSGANVLTF. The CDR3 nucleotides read TGTGCCATCAGTGATCCCCGGGACAACCCCTCTGGGGCCAACGTCCTGACTTTC.

CDR3 sequence: CASSRNQTTRDSVTYEQYF. The CDR3 nucleotides are TGCGCCAGCAGTCGAAATCAAACGACGAGGGACAGCGTAACGTACGAGCAGTACTTC. This rearrangement joins TRBV23-1 to TRBJ2-7; 7 bases fit TRBD1. TRBV23-1 is placed among ORFs of uncertain function. The CDR3 is 19 residues long. V lost 4 bases to trimming and J lost 4 bases; unmatched junction nucleotides: 22.

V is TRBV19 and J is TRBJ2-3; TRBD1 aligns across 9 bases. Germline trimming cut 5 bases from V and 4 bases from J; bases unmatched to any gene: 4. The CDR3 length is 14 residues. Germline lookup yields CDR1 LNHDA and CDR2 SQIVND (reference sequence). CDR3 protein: CASSSGQGSDTQYF. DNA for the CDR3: TGTGCCAGTAGTTCGGGACAGGGATCAGATACGCAGTATTTT.

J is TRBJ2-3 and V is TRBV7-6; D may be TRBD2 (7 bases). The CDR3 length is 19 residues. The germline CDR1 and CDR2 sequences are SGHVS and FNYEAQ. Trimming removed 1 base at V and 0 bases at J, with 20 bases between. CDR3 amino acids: CASSLDPKDAGASTDTQYF. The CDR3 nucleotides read TGTGCCAGCAGCTTAGACCCCAAAGACGCGGGGGCTAGCACAGATACGCAGTATTTT.

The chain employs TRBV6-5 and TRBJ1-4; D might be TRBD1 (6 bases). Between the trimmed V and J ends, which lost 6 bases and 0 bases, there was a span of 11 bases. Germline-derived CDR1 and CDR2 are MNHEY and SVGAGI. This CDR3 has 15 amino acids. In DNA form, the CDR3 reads TGTGCCAGCAGGAACAGGGCGTCAACTAATGAAAAACTGTTTTTT. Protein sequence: CASRNRASTNEKLFF.

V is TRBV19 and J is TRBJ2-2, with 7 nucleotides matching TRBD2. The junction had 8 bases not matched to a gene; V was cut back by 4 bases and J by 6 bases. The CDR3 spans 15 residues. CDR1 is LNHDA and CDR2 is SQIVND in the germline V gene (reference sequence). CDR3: CASSTLLTSPGELFF. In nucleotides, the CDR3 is TGTGCCAGTAGTACCCTGCTGACTAGCCCCGGGGAGCTGTTTTTT.

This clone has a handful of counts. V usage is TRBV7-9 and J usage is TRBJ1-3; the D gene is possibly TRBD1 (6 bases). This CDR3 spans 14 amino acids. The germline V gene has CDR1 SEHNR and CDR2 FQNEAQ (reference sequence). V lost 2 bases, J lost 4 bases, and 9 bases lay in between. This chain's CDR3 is CASSLWGRGNTIYF. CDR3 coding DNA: TGTGCCAGCAGCTTATGGGGGCGAGGAAACACCATATATTTT.

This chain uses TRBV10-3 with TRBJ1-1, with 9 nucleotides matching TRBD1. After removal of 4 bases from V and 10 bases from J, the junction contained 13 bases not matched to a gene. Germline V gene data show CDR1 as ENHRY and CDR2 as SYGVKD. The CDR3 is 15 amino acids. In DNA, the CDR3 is TGTGCCATCAGTGGCCAGACAGGGGGGGAAAGTGGAGCTTTCTTT. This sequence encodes CAISGQTGGESGAFF.

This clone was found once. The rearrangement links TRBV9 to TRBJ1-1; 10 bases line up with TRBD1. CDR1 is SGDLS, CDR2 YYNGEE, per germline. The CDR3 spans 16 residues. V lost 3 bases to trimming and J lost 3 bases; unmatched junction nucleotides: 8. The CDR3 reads CASSAPRDRGDTEAFF. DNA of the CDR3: TGTGCCAGCAGCGCACCCCGGGACAGGGGCGACACTGAAGCTTTCTTT. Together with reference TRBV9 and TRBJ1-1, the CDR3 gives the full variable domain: DSGVTQTPKHLITATGQRVTLRCSPRSGDLSVYWYQQSLDQGLQFLIQYYNGEERAKGNILERFSAQQFPDLHSELNLSSLELGDSALYFCASSAPRDRGDTEAFFGQGTRLTVV.

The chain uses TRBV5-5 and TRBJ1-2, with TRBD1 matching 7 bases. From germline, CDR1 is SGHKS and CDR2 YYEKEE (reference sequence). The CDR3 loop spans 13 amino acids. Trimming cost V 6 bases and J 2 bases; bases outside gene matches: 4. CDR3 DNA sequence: TGTGCCAGCACCCCGACAGGGAACTATGGCTACACCTTC. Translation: CASTPTGNYGYTF.

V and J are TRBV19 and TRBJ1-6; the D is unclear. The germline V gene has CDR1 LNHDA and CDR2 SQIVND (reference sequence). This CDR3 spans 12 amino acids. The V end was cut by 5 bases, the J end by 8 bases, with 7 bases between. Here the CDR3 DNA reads TGTGCCAGTAGTGTCGGGGATTCACCCCTCCACTTT. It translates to CASSVGDSPLHF.

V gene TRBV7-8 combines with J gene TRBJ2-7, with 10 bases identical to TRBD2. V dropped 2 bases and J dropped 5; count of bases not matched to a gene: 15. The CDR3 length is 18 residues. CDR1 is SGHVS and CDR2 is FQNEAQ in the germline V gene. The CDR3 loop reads CASSLKFTLAGSLDEQYF. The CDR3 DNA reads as TGTGCCAGCAGCTTAAAATTTACACTAGCGGGGAGTCTCGACGAGCAGTACTTC.

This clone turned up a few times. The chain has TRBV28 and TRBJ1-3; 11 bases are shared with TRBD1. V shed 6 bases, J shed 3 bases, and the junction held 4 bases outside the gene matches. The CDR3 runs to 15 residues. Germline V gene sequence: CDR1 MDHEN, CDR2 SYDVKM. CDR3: CASRWTGGVGNTIYF. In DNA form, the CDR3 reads TGTGCCAGCAGGTGGACAGGGGGCGTTGGAAACACCATATATTTT.

CDR3: CASSAKTGAFQETQYF. The CDR3 coding sequence is TGTGCCAGCAGCGCGAAAACAGGGGCTTTCCAAGAGACCCAGTACTTC. This chain uses TRBV5-4 with TRBJ2-5; TRBD1 aligns across 7 bases. Germline V gives CDR1 SGHNT, CDR2 YYREEE (reference sequence). This CDR3 comprises 16 residues. The V segment lost 4 bases and the J segment 1 base; nucleotides outside the gene matches: 10. The full variable domain, completed using reference TRBV5-4 and TRBJ2-5, is ETGVTQSPTHLIKTRGQQVTLRCSSQSGHNTVSWYQQALGQGPQFIFQYYREEENGRGNFPPRFSGLQFPNYSSELNVNALELDDSALYLCASSAKTGAFQETQYFGPGTRLLVL.